These 17 T cell receptor beta chains share one sample of origin, sequenced in a study of memory B cells and T cells in multiple sclerosis listed by TCRdb under 2018. The library came from the immunoSEQ multiplex PCR assay. Drawn from immuneACCESS, this table holds only the in-frame rearrangements with V and J called that TCRdb kept. Clones are partly lost; checked studies trace under half to an unresolved V gene and leave the rest unexplained. This sample gives 12,000 to 15,000 clones in total; about 70% of them show up just once. The biggest ten clones account for less than 2.5% of the sample. Sequenced material: memory (CD45RO+) CD4+ T cells from blood. Sample cell subset or site, as interpreted from the label and publication: CD45RO+ memory T cells sorted from peripheral blood. Receptors originate from a human donor with multiple sclerosis.

The chain links TRBV6-6 to TRBJ2-5; possible D gene TRBD1, 5 bases. Germline lookup yields CDR1 MNHNY and CDR2 SVGAGI (reference sequence). V gave up 6 bases and J gave up 3 bases, with 11 bases separating them. The CDR3 sequence is 13 residues long. This chain's CDR3 is CASRDSLKETQYF. The CDR3, as DNA: TGTGCCAGCAGAGACAGCCTCAAAGAGACCCAGTACTTC.

This clone was picked up one time. The V and J genes are TRBV19 and TRBJ2-7; a weak D match, TRBD2 (6 bases). Trimming stripped 6 bases from V and 1 base from J, with 22 bases between. The CDR3 contains 17 residues. Germline assignment: CDR1 LNHDA and CDR2 SQIVND (reference sequence). The CDR3 reads CASSESRGTASSYEQYF. The CDR3 DNA follows: TGTGCCAGTAGCGAGAGTAGAGGGACTGCTTCATCCTACGAGCAGTACTTC.

This clone was seen a handful of times. The J gene is TRBJ1-2, the V gene TRBV5-6, with D possibly matching TRBD1 (6 bases). The V gene lost 3 bases and the J gene lost 0 bases, with 9 bases spanning the gap. This CDR3 has 14 amino acids. Germline CDR1 and CDR2: SGHDT and YYEEEE. The CDR3 loop reads CASSSGVSNYGYTF. In DNA, the CDR3 is TGTGCCAGCAGCTCAGGGGTGTCTAACTATGGCTACACCTTC.

The chain recombines TRBV19 with TRBJ2-7; the match to TRBD1 covers 8 bases. Germline values: CDR1 LNHDA, CDR2 SQIVND (reference sequence). The CDR3 is 16 residues long. V lost 5 bases, J lost 6 bases, and 15 bases stayed unmatched. CDR3 DNA sequence: TGTGCCAGTAGTGGCCATATCCCGGGACAGGCTCCCGAGCAGTACTTC. Protein product: CASSGHIPGQAPEQYF.

V usage is TRBV7-6 and J usage is TRBJ2-2, with TRBD1 matching 7 bases. After removal of 5 bases from V and 8 bases from J, the junction contained 8 bases not matched to a gene. The germline CDR1 and CDR2 sequences are SGHVS and FNYEAQ. The CDR3 covers 14 residues. The CDR3 is CASSLTGAGGELFF. As DNA, the CDR3 is TGTGCCAGCAGCCTTACAGGGGCTGGAGGGGAGCTGTTTTTT. The full variable domain, rest sourced from reference TRBV7-6 and TRBJ2-2, is GAGVSQSPRYKVTKRGQDVALRCDPISGHVSLYWYRQALGQGPEFLTYFNYEAQQDKSGLPNDRFSAERPEGSISTLTIQRTEQRDSAMYRCASSLTGAGGELFFGEGSRLTVL.

The chain recombines TRBV11-2 with TRBJ2-3; TRBD2 is a possible D gene (5 bases). CDR1 and CDR2 (germline): SGHAT, FQNNGV. This CDR3 comprises 13 residues. V was pared by 5 bases and J by 6 bases, with 12 bases between. The CDR3 DNA is TGTGCCAGCAGCCTGGGGAGTAAGGATACGCAGTATTTT. It translates to CASSLGSKDTQYF.

The genes are TRBV7-7 and TRBJ2-5; TRBD1 is a possible D gene (5 bases). The CDR3 has 15 residues. The germline V gene encodes CDR1 SSHAT and CDR2 FNYEAQ (reference sequence). The ends were cut back, 5 bases at V and 7 bases at J, with 20 bases in the middle. The CDR3 sequence is CASSPQWGTLRTQYF. CDR3 DNA sequence: TGTGCCAGCAGCCCGCAATGGGGCACTCTTAGGACCCAGTACTTC.

The gene calls are TRBV5-1 and TRBJ2-7; TRBD2 aligns across 9 bases. V lost 2 bases to trimming and J lost 7 bases; unmatched junction nucleotides: 7. The germline V gene encodes CDR1 SGHRS and CDR2 YFSETQ. This CDR3 region has 14 residues. The CDR3 DNA reads TGCGCCAGCAGCTTAGGACTAGCGTCGTGGGAGCAGTACTTC. Amino acids: CASSLGLASWEQYF.

This clone has more than one count but fewer than ten. The CDR3 protein is CASGGGSYNEQFF. DNA of the CDR3: TGTGCCAGCGGGGGGGGGTCCTACAATGAGCAGTTCTTC. The genes are TRBV25-1 and TRBJ2-1; 7 positions agree with TRBD2. The trim removed 8 bases at V and 1 base at J, leaving 2 bases unmatched. CDR3 length equals 13 residues. CDR1 MGHDK and CDR2 SYGVNS come from the germline V gene.

The V call is TRBV6-4, the J call TRBJ2-3; TRBD2 agrees at 8 bases. The germline gives CDR1 MRHNA, CDR2 SNTAGT. This CDR3 has 15 residues. Trimming removed 3 bases from V and 1 base from J; junction bases left unmatched: 3. CDR3 amino acids: CASSERRGGTDTQYF. The CDR3 nucleotides read TGTGCCAGCAGTGAAAGGCGGGGGGGCACAGATACGCAGTATTTT.

The chain is built from TRBV4-1 and TRBJ2-7; TRBD2 is a possible D gene (7 bases). Trimming took off 4 bases at V and 0 bases at J, with 16 bases between the two ends. CDR3 length: 16 residues. In germline, CDR1 is MGHRA, CDR2 YSYEKL. CDR3 loop: CASSPRGGTRSYEQYF. CDR3 DNA: TGCGCCAGCAGCCCGAGGGGGGGGACTCGCTCCTACGAGCAGTACTTC.

The gene calls are TRBV25-1 and TRBJ1-1; tentative D call: TRBD1 (6 bases). Trimming cost V 5 bases and J 10 bases, with 23 bases left between them. The germline V gene encodes CDR1 MGHDK and CDR2 SYGVNS. CDR3 length: 15 amino acids. CDR3 DNA: TGTGCCAGCAGTTCGGCCCCCCTTTGGACAGATCGAGCTTTCTTT. Encoded protein: CASSSAPLWTDRAFF.

J is TRBJ2-7 and V is TRBV4-1, with D possibly TRBD2 on 6 matching bases. This CDR3 is 15 amino acids long. Germline V gives CDR1 MGHRA, CDR2 YSYEKL. Trimming pared 1 base from V and 5 bases from J, leaving 15 bases between. The DNA for the CDR3 is TGCGCCAGCAGCCAAGTGGTAGTAGCGGTGAACGAGCAGTACTTC. Translation gives CASSQVVVAVNEQYF.

The rearrangement links TRBV10-3 to TRBJ2-7, with 10 nucleotides matching TRBD1. The V gene's germline CDR1 is ENHRY and CDR2 SYGVKD. V gave up 4 bases and J gave up 3 bases; unmatched junction bases: 0. This CDR3 comprises 13 residues. The CDR3 DNA reads as TGTGCCATCAGTGGGACAGGGGGCTACGAGCAGTACTTC. This sequence encodes CAISGTGGYEQYF.

The chain couples TRBV6-6 to TRBJ2-7; D might be TRBD2 (6 bases). V was shortened by 2 bases and J by 1 base, with 12 bases between the two germline ends. The CDR3 length is 15 residues. Per germline, CDR1 MNHNY and CDR2 SVGAGI (reference sequence). CDR3 nucleotide sequence: TGTGCCAGCAGTTACAGGCGGGGTATTTCCTACGAGCAGTACTTC. Translation gives CASSYRRGISYEQYF.

This chain connects TRBV6-1 to TRBJ2-3; D gene unclear. Trimming left V 0 bases short and J 6 bases short, with 10 bases between. Looked up from germline, CDR1 is MNHNS and CDR2 is SASEGT. This CDR3 region has 14 residues. CDR3 in DNA: TGTGCCAGCAGTGAAGCCGTGAGAGGCGATACGCAGTATTTT. As protein: CASSEAVRGDTQYF.

This clone was counted a few times. The rearrangement joins TRBV11-3 to TRBJ2-2; D gene ambiguous. The CDR3 is made up of 16 amino acids. CDR1 and CDR2 from the germline V gene are SGHNT and YENEEA. Trimming removed 5 bases at V and 0 bases at J, with 13 bases between. The CDR3 DNA reads as TGTGCCAGCAGCCCGTGGTCAGACACGAACACCGGGGAGCTGTTTTTT. Translation: CASSPWSDTNTGELFF. The entire variable domain, with the rest obtained from reference TRBV11-3 and TRBJ2-2, is as follows: EAGVVQSPRYKIIEKKQPVAFWCNPISGHNTLYWYLQNLGQGPELLIRYENEEAVDDSQLPKDRFSAERLKGVDSTLKIQPAELGDSAVYLCASSPWSDTNTGELFFGEGSRLTVL.